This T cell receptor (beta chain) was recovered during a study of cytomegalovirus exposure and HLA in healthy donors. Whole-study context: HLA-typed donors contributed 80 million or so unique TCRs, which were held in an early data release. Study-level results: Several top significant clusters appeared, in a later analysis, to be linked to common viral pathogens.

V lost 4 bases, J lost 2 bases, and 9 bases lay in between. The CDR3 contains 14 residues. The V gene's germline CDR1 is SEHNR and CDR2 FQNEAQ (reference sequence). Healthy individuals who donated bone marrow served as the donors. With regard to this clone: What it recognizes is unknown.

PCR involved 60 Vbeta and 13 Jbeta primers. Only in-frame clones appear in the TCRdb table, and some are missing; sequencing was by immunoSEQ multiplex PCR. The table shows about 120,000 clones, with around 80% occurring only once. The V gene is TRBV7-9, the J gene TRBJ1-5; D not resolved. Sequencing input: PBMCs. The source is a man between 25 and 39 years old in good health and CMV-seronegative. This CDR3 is CASSSAIGNQPQHF. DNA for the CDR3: TGTGCCAGCAGCTCCGCGATTGGCAATCAGCCCCAGCATTTT.